Listed below are T cell receptor beta chains from one sample, sequenced in a study of blood T cell repertoires in COVID-19. Profiling relied on immunoSEQ multiplex PCR, and the TCRdb table lists in-frame clones only, not all of them. The sample carries 120,000 or so clones, about 80% recorded once. The sequenced sample consisted of peripheral blood. The receptors stem from a human donor in a cohort sampled during active COVID-19. Each CDR3 is given without its conserved first and last residue. Each record gives: J gene, V gene, CDR3 protein.

>TRBJ2-1|TRBV11-3
ASSGSLAGADEQF
>TRBJ2-5|TRBV20-1
SARESETQY
>TRBJ1-6|TRBV19
ASSIVAGGQSPLH
>TRBJ1-3|TRBV7-9
ASSFLLTGARDTIY
>TRBJ1-6|TRBV27
ASSFSGASSYNSPLH
>TRBJ2-3|TRBV28
ASSLAGGRPDTQY
>TRBJ2-7|TRBV5-1
ASSLDPPGGSGGYEQY
>TRBJ1-1|TRBV28
ASSLSGGADTEAF
>TRBJ2-1|TRBV3-1/TRBV3-2
ASSYSGRDNEQF
>TRBJ1-1|TRBV28
ASSPGQDTAF
>TRBJ1-2|TRBV28
ASDTPGQGINNYGYT
>TRBJ1-6|TRBV5-1
ASSKMRFYNSPLH
>TRBJ2-7|TRBV28
ASSSGATESYEQY
>TRBJ2-7|TRBV19
ASSLQRTSGSPYEQY
>TRBJ2-1|TRBV10-3
AISVNSYNEQF
>TRBJ1-4|TRBV15
ATSRGQGTEKLF